The source of this T cell receptor beta chain is a study of cytotoxic CD8 clonotypes in ibrutinib-treated CLL. The overall study: It was after a median about 11 months of treatment, range 6 to 36, that response samples were taken.

The germline V and J ends were trimmed by 0 bases and 1 base, with 6 bases remaining between them. This CDR3 comprises 14 residues. Germline CDR1 reads MNHEY; CDR2 reads SVGAGI. Target depth was 1 in 200,000 to 1 in 1 million T cells, about 10x per clonotype. The table came from immunoSEQ multiplex PCR; TCRdb's copy has only in-frame clones and leaves some out. The table shows 250,000 to 350,000 clones, with 70% to 80% occurring only once. The chain links TRBV6-5 to TRBJ1-1; TRBD1 is a possible D gene (6 bases). This TCR was sampled from a human donor with chronic lymphocytic leukemia. Sequenced material: PBMCs, taken at disease progression, from a patient treated with ibrutinib. The chain's CDR3 is CASSYSDRNTEAFF. CDR3 DNA sequence: TGTGCCAGCAGTTACTCGGACAGGAACACTGAAGCTTTCTTT.